The source of this T cell receptor beta chain is a study of T-cell memory formation after mild COVID-19. Sample barcodes and UMIs were carried by the TCR alpha and TCR beta cDNA libraries that 5'RACE generated with constant-segment primers. TCRdb re-derived calls from the 5' RACE reads in MiXCR, one entry per CDR3 protein. The sample includes 85,000 to 130,000 distinct CDR3 sequences, 12% of them seen just once. Study-wide findings and caveats: Clones shrinking between day 15 and 85 showed a balanced CD4/CD8 split, and those that grew later tilted toward CD4+. Cross-reactive memory appears to have joined, as suggested by some responding clones showing up in pre-infection memory. Second-wave clones that peaked on day 37 lacked confirmed SARS-CoV-2 specificity.

This clonotype was recorded a few times. The antigen is undetermined. The trim removed 3 bases at V and 6 bases at J, leaving 16 bases unmatched. There are 17 residues in the CDR3. The TCR comes from an adult woman who had mild COVID-19 (a few samples of this study predate the infection). Cell type and time point are not known. The rearrangement links TRBV12-3 or TRBV12-4 to TRBJ1-1, with 7 nucleotides matching TRBD1. The sample taken for sequencing was PBMCs or a T cell subset sorted from them (not recorded which). The CDR3 is CASSFKPGTEFASEAFF. The CDR3 bases are TGTGCCAGCAGTTTTAAGCCCGGGACAGAATTTGCCTCTGAAGCTTTCTTT.